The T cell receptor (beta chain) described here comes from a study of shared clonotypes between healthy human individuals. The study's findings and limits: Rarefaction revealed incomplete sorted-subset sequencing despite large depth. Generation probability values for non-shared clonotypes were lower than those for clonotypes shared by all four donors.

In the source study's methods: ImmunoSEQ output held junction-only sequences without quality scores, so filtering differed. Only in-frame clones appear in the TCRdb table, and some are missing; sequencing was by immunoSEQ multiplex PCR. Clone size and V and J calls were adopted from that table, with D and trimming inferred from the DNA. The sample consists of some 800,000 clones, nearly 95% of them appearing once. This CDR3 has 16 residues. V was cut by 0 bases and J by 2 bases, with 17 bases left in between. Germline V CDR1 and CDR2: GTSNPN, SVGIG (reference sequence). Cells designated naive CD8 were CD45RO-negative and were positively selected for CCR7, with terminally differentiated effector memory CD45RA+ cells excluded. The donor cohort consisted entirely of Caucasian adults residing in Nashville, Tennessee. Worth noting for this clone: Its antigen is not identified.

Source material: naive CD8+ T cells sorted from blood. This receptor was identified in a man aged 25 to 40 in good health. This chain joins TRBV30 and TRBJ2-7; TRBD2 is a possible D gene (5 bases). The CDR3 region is CAWSVRHGLGAYEQYF. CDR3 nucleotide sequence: TGTGCCTGGAGTGTACGACACGGACTGGGTGCCTACGAGCAGTACTTC.